The 28 T cell receptor beta chains reported below all come from one sample, sequenced in a study of graft-versus-host responses after intestinal transplantation. For these TCRs, the target antigens are not known. The protocol was immunoSEQ multiplex PCR, while the TCRdb copy is restricted to in-frame clones and leaves out a portion. The table includes some 100,000 clones, over 80% detected once. The sample here was unstimulated CD8+ T cells sorted from spleen or lymph node cells, taken before transplant. The receptors were sampled from a human donor who was the organ donor for an intestinal transplant.

This chain uses TRBV7-9 with TRBJ2-3, with 11 bases that match TRBD2. The germline CDR1 and CDR2 sequences are SEHNR and FQNEAQ (reference sequence). The CDR3 consists of 14 residues. V lost 5 bases to trimming and J lost 6 bases; unmatched junction nucleotides: 4. CDR3 nucleotide sequence: TGTGCCAGCAGCCGTACTAGCGGGAGTGATACGCAGTATTTT. Amino acids: CASSRTSGSDTQYF.

The rearrangement uses TRBV5-6 and TRBJ1-5, with D unclear. This CDR3 is built from 12 residues. Germline lookup yields CDR1 SGHDT and CDR2 YYEEEE. V dropped 4 bases and J dropped 3 bases, with 5 bases sitting between them. The CDR3 loop reads CASSLFNQPQHF. The DNA for the CDR3 is TGTGCCAGCAGCCTATTCAATCAGCCCCAGCATTTT.

The DNA of the CDR3 is TGTGCCAGCAGTTCAGGACAGGGGGCCACAGATACGCAGTATTTT. This gives the protein CASSSGQGATDTQYF. The chain has TRBV7-9 and TRBJ2-3, with 11 nucleotides matching TRBD1. This CDR3 contains 15 residues. The V and J ends lost 6 bases and 2 bases, in that order; junction bases with no gene match: 4. Germline V gives CDR1 SEHNR, CDR2 FQNEAQ (reference sequence). Drawing the rest from reference TRBV7-9 and TRBJ2-3, the complete variable domain is DTGVSQNPRHKITKRGQNVTFRCDPISEHNRLYWYRQTLGQGPEFLTYFQNEAQLEKSRLLSDRFSAERPKGSFSTLEIQRTEQGDSAMYLCASSSGQGATDTQYFGPGTRLTVL.

This chain uses TRBV21-1 with TRBJ1-5. TRBV21-1 is noted as a pseudogene. This CDR3 has 17 amino acids. CDR3 amino acids: CASRLTLATWHHQPQHF. CDR3 DNA: TGTGCCAGCAGGTTAACCTTAGCTACTTGGCATCATCAGCCCCAGCATTTT.

This chain joins TRBV9 and TRBJ1-1, with D unresolved. Trimming removed 4 bases at V and 10 bases at J, with 17 bases between. This CDR3 comprises 13 residues. Germline CDR1 and CDR2: SGDLS and YYNGEE. CDR3 region: CASSPNLALGAFF. CDR3 DNA sequence: TGTGCCAGCAGCCCCAACTTAGCACTGGGAGCTTTCTTT.

This clone was counted once. V usage is TRBV28 and J usage is TRBJ1-1, with D perhaps TRBD1 (6 bases). The CDR3 is made up of 13 amino acids. V lost 4 bases and J 2 bases, leaving 8 bases between the germline ends. The V gene's germline CDR1 is MDHEN and CDR2 SYDVKM. The DNA of the CDR3 is TGTGCCAGCAGTTCCAGGGGTAACACTGAAGCTTTCTTT. As protein: CASSSRGNTEAFF.

The chain employs TRBV9 and TRBJ2-1, with D perhaps TRBD2 (6 bases). CDR3 length: 18 amino acids. The germline V gene encodes CDR1 SGDLS and CDR2 YYNGEE. The V end was cut by 2 bases, the J end by 5 bases, with 23 bases between. DNA of the CDR3: TGTGCCAGCAGCGTCCCACGATACTCAGGCGGGACCGACAATGAGCAGTTCTTC. As protein: CASSVPRYSGGTDNEQFF.

This clone was found once. V usage is TRBV1 and J usage is TRBJ2-7; the DNA was not compared with TRBD2, the D call given in the table. TRBV1 is a known pseudogene. This CDR3 contains 15 residues. This chain's CDR3 is CTSSSIGGPEYEQYF. DNA for the CDR3: TGCACCAGCAGCAGTATCGGGGGTCCGGAGTACGAGCAGTACTTC.

The chain employs TRBV7-6 and TRBJ2-1, with D perhaps TRBD2 (6 bases). Germline CDR1 reads SGHVS; CDR2 reads FNYEAQ. With 2 bases removed from V and 3 bases from J, the gap between germline ends came to 17 bases. The length of the CDR3 is 17 residues. This CDR3 is CASSLIGGSQGYNEQFF. CDR3 DNA sequence: TGTGCCAGCAGCTTAATCGGGGGTTCCCAGGGCTACAATGAGCAGTTCTTC.

The chain couples TRBV27 to TRBJ2-1, with TRBD1 matching 9 bases. The J segment lost 7 bases and the V segment lost 4 bases, leaving 8 bases of the junction unmatched. The length of the CDR3 is 15 residues. Germline V CDR1 and CDR2: MNHEY, SMNVEV (reference sequence). The CDR3 sequence is CASSSGQGYRNEQFF. The CDR3 DNA is TGTGCCAGCAGTTCCGGACAGGGGTATAGGAATGAGCAGTTCTTC.

In this sample, this clone turned up once. The chain combines TRBV4-1 with TRBJ2-1, with TRBD2 matching 13 bases. J was trimmed by 2 bases and V by 4 bases; bases with no gene match: 2. CDR3 length: 16 amino acids. Germline assignment: CDR1 MGHRA and CDR2 YSYEKL. The CDR3 loop reads CASSLGLAGAYNEQFF. The CDR3 bases are TGCGCCAGCAGCCTCGGACTAGCGGGGGCCTACAATGAGCAGTTCTTC.

The chain is built from TRBV9 and TRBJ2-3; 13 nucleotides agree with TRBD2. With 4 bases clipped from V and 5 bases from J, the junction kept 7 bases outside the gene matches. CDR1 SGDLS and CDR2 YYNGEE come from the germline V gene. The CDR3 runs 16 residues. The CDR3 DNA reads as TGTGCCAGCAGCTCACTAGCGGGGGGGCCGAAAGATACGCAGTATTTT. It is translated as CASSSLAGGPKDTQYF.

The rearrangement uses TRBV28 and TRBJ2-2, with D possibly being TRBD2 (5 bases). Germline values: CDR1 MDHEN, CDR2 SYDVKM. The CDR3 contains 12 residues. Trimming left V 3 bases short and J 7 bases short, with 6 bases between. CDR3 in DNA: TGTGCCAGCAGTTTTGCGGGCGGGGAGCTGTTTTTT. This sequence encodes CASSFAGGELFF.

The V call is TRBV27, the J call TRBJ2-7, with D perhaps matching TRBD2 (6 bases). V was clipped by 6 bases and J by 2 bases, with 20 bases between them. The CDR3 consists of 16 residues. Germline V gene sequence: CDR1 MNHEY, CDR2 SMNVEV (reference sequence). CDR3 in amino acids: CASRPLGDFPPYEQYF. The CDR3 region has the DNA TGTGCCAGCAGACCCTTGGGGGACTTCCCCCCCTACGAGCAGTACTTC.

The rearrangement uses TRBV5-1 and TRBJ1-2; 9 positions agree with TRBD1. With 4 bases clipped from V and 0 bases from J, the junction kept 16 bases outside the gene matches. In germline, CDR1 is SGHRS, CDR2 YFSETQ. The CDR3 runs to 19 residues. The CDR3, as DNA: TGCGCCAGCAGCCAACACGACGGGGGGGGGACAGGGACTAACTATGGCTACACCTTC. Its translation is CASSQHDGGGTGTNYGYTF. Together with reference TRBV5-1 and TRBJ1-2, the CDR3 gives the full variable domain: KAGVTQTPRYLIKTRGQQVTLSCSPISGHRSVSWYQQTPGQGLQFLFEYFSETQRNKGNFPGRFSGRQFSNSRSEMNVSTLELGDSALYLCASSQHDGGGTGTNYGYTFGSGTRLTVV.

This clone came up once. The chain combines TRBV4-1 with TRBJ1-3; 7 positions match TRBD1. The CDR3 runs 16 residues. Germline lookup yields CDR1 MGHRA and CDR2 YSYEKL. With 4 bases clipped from V and 2 bases from J, the junction kept 8 bases outside the gene matches. The CDR3 region has the DNA TGCGCCAGCAGCCCAGAGTCACAGGGGACTGGAAACACCATATATTTT. Translating it yields CASSPESQGTGNTIYF.

The rearrangement joins TRBV27 to TRBJ2-5, with D perhaps TRBD2 (5 bases). The CDR3 totals 16 residues. Germline lookup yields CDR1 MNHEY and CDR2 SMNVEV (reference sequence). V shed 6 bases and J shed 5 bases, with 22 bases lying between them. DNA for the CDR3: TGTGCCAGCAGCCCCGACTTAGCGCCTCCTTGGGAGACCCAGTACTTC. The encoded protein is CASSPDLAPPWETQYF.

The chain joins TRBV27 to TRBJ2-7, with a weak D call TRBD2 (6 bases). With 2 bases removed from V and 3 bases from J, the gap between germline ends came to 17 bases. Germline CDR1 is MNHEY and CDR2 is SMNVEV (reference sequence). This CDR3 region has 16 residues. CDR3 protein: CASSLGIGSGYYEQYF. The CDR3 nucleotides read TGTGCCAGCAGTTTAGGTATCGGGAGCGGATACTACGAGCAGTACTTC.

This clone was seen a single time. This chain's CDR3 is CASSLEERAEAFF. The CDR3, as DNA: TGTGCCAGCAGCTTAGAAGAGCGCGCTGAAGCTTTCTTT. The gene calls are TRBV7-9 and TRBJ1-1; D gene uncertain. CDR1 is SEHNR, CDR2 FQNEAQ, per germline (reference sequence). The CDR3 is made up of 13 amino acids. Trimming removed 1 base from V and 6 bases from J, with 9 bases in between.

The V and J genes are TRBV29-1 and TRBJ2-1, with D possibly TRBD2 on 6 matching bases. This CDR3 has 14 residues. Between the trimmed V and J ends, which lost 4 bases and 4 bases, there was a span of 14 bases. Germline V gene lookup returns CDR1 SQVTM and CDR2 ANQGSEA. The CDR3: CSVVPGDSYNEQFF. The CDR3 DNA follows: TGCAGCGTTGTCCCGGGGGACTCGTACAATGAGCAGTTCTTC.

The V call is TRBV7-9, the J call TRBJ1-1, with TRBD1 matching over 8 bases. The CDR3 loop spans 17 amino acids. V lost 0 bases to trimming and J lost 0 bases; unmatched junction nucleotides: 6. Looked up from germline, CDR1 is SEHNR and CDR2 is FQNEAQ (reference sequence). The CDR3 region has the DNA TGTGCCAGCAGCTTAGCCCAGGACAGGGCGGTGAACACTGAAGCTTTCTTT. This translates into CASSLAQDRAVNTEAFF.

The gene calls are TRBV19 and TRBJ2-7; 8 nucleotides match TRBD2. After removal of 3 bases from V and 3 bases from J, the junction contained 7 bases not matched to a gene. CDR1 LNHDA and CDR2 SQIVND come from the germline V gene (reference sequence). The CDR3 contains 15 residues. CDR3 amino acids: CASSIGRALYYEQYF. As DNA, the CDR3 is TGTGCCAGTAGTATCGGGAGGGCCTTATACTACGAGCAGTACTTC.

The chain links TRBV6-1 to TRBJ2-7; TRBD2 matches at 7 bases. The CDR3 contains 16 residues. Germline values: CDR1 MNHNS, CDR2 SASEGT. J gave up 7 bases and V 0 bases, and 12 bases lay outside the gene matches. The CDR3 loop reads CASSEATRAGRWEQYF. The CDR3 DNA follows: TGTGCCAGCAGTGAAGCAACCCGAGCGGGACGTTGGGAGCAGTACTTC.

This sequence joins TRBV6-6 and TRBJ1-5; TRBD1 agrees at 8 bases. Losses at the gene ends were 6 bases for V and 6 bases for J; bases not matched to a gene: 7. CDR1 and CDR2 (germline): MNHNY, SVGAGI (reference sequence). The CDR3 is 14 residues long. CDR3: CASRGQGGSQPQHF. The CDR3, as DNA: TGTGCCAGCAGAGGACAGGGAGGGAGTCAGCCCCAGCATTTT.

The V and J genes are TRBV11-2 and TRBJ2-1; D is unresolved. The CDR3 is made up of 14 amino acids. The V gene lost 0 bases and the J gene lost 2 bases, with 5 bases spanning the gap. Germline CDR1 reads SGHAT; CDR2 reads FQNNGV. CDR3 loop: CASSLDRTYNEQFF. The CDR3 DNA reads as TGTGCCAGCAGCTTAGATCGTACCTACAATGAGCAGTTCTTC.

The V gene is TRBV2, the J gene TRBJ2-1; 12 bases match TRBD1. With V trimmed by 4 bases and J by 5 bases, 15 bases remained unmatched. The CDR3 totals 19 residues. Germline assignment: CDR1 SNHLY and CDR2 FYNNEI. This CDR3 reads CASSGPGTGGRTSNNEQFF. The DNA of the CDR3 is TGTGCCAGCAGTGGTCCCGGGACAGGGGGCCGGACGAGTAACAATGAGCAGTTCTTC.

The gene calls are TRBV5-4 and TRBJ2-1, with TRBD2 as a possible D gene (5 bases). Trimming removed 3 bases from V and 2 bases from J, with 12 bases in between. The CDR3 consists of 15 residues. CDR1 is SGHNT and CDR2 is YYREEE in the germline V gene (reference sequence). DNA for the CDR3: TGTGCCAGCAGCTGGAGGCCCGGGGCCTACAATGAGCAGTTCTTC. Translating gives CASSWRPGAYNEQFF.

This sequence joins TRBV5-1 and TRBJ2-1; D perhaps matches TRBD1 (5 bases). The CDR3 runs to 13 residues. Trimming removed 0 bases from V and 8 bases from J, with 9 bases in between. Germline assignment: CDR1 SGHRS and CDR2 YFSETQ. The CDR3 region is CASSLEGSDEQFF. CDR3 bases: TGCGCCAGCAGCTTGGAGGGGTCAGATGAGCAGTTCTTC.